This TCR beta chain was profiled in a study of T-cell reconstitution after alpha-beta-depleted transplantation in children (TCRdb year 2016). As for the study more broadly: The study quantitatively tracked T-cell immune reconstitution after TCRalphabeta/CD19-depleted allogeneic hematopoietic cell transplantation in children using TCR repertoire profiling.

The method behind the library was PCR. The reads were generated on an Illumina HiSeq 2500. TCR library preparation used molecular barcoding, with unique molecular identifiers applied to normalize quantification of the TCRbeta repertoire. The public reads were quality trimmed at Q25 with fastp and then assembled into clones with MiXCR by TCRdb, keeping productive beta chains. Identical CDR3 protein sequences are pooled into one entry, listed with their most common genes and DNA. The sample includes about 400,000 distinct CDR3 sequences, with about an eighth observed a single time. The ten largest clones add up to roughly 4.5% of the sample. There are many counts of this clonotype. Its antigen is not yet known. No clone much larger than this one lies a single base away; base qualities are absent. The CDR3, from cysteine to phenylalanine, totals 14 residues. The only DNA kept is the CDR3, 42 bases in frame from the first base. V is clipped by 2 bases and J by 1 base, and the sequence between their germline boundaries is 8 bases long.

The sequence links TRBV12-3 or TRBV12-4 to TRBJ2-5; TRBD1 is possibly the D segment (6 matching bases). The starting material was PBMCs, obtained from the stem cell graft. The TCR comes from a human donor who donated a stem cell graft to a child with Fanconi anemia. The CDR3 sequence is CASSLRDTQETQYF. The nucleotide sequence reads TGTGCCAGCAGTTTAAGGGACACCCAAGAGACCCAGTACTTC.